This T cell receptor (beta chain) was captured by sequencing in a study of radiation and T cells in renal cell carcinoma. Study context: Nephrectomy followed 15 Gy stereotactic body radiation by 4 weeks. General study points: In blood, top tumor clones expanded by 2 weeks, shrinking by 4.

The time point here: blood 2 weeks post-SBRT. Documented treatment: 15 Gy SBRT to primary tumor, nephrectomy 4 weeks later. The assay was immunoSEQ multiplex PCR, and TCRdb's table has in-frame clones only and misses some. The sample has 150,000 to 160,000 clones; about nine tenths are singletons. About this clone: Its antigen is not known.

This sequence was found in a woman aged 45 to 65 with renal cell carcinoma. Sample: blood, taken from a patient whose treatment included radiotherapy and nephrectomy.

The CDR3 DNA is TGTGCCAGCAGTTACTCTCATTCTCAAGGGGGCTATGGCTACACCTTC. Translated, it gives CASSYSHSQGGYGYTF. The chain combines TRBV6-5 with TRBJ1-2, with D perhaps matching TRBD1 (6 bases). With 0 bases removed from V and 4 bases from J, the gap between germline ends came to 15 bases. The CDR3 runs 16 residues. Germline V gene sequence: CDR1 MNHEY, CDR2 SVGAGI.